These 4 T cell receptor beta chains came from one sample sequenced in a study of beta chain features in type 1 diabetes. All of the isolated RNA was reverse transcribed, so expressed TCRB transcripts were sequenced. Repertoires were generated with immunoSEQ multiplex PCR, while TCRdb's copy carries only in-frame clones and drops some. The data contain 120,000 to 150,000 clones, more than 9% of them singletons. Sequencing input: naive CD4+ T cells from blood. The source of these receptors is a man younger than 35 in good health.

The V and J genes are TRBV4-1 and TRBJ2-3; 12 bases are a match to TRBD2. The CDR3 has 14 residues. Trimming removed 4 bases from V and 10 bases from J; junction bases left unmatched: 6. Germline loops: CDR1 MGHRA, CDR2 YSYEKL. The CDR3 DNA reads TGCGCCAGCAGCCGAGGACTAGCGGGGTCGTCGCAGTATTTT. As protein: CASSRGLAGSSQYF.

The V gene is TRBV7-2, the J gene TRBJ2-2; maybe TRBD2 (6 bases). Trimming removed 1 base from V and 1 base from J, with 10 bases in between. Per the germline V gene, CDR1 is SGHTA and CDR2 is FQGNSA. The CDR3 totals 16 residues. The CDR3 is CASSLVVSGNTGELFF. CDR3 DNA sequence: TGTGCCAGCAGCTTAGTTGTTAGCGGGAACACCGGGGAGCTGTTTTTT.

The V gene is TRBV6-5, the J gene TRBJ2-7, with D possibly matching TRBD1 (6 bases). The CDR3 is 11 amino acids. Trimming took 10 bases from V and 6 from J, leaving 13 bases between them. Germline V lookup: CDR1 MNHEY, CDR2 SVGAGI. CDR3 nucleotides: TGTGCCACCACGACAGGAGCCGAGCAGTACTTC. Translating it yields CATTTGAEQYF.

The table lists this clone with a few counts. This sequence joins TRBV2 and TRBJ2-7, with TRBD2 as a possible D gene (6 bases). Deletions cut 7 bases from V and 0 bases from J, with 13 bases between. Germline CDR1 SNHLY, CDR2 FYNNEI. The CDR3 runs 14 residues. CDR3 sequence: CASKSGVISYEQYF. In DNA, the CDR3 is TGTGCCAGCAAGTCGGGGGTGATCTCCTACGAGCAGTACTTC.